Listed here are 19 T cell receptor beta chains from one sample, sequenced in a study of regulatory T cells in long-lasting Graves disease. With iRepertoire HTBI primers and Arm-PCR of CDR3 regions, TCR beta libraries were built. TCRdb called the multiplex PCR reads again in MiXCR, with one record for every CDR3 protein. The data show roughly 560,000 distinct CDR3 sequences, about 16% seen once. As for time point: newly diagnosed GD, antithyroid drugs for less than 3 months. PBMC-derived RNA was used for the TCR library. Another study also made use of these data, one on T cells in Graves' hyperthyroidism and ophthalmopathy.

The sequenced sample was peripheral blood mononuclear cells (PBMCs), obtained at new diagnosis, from a patient treated with antithyroid drugs. These receptors came from a woman aged 35-65 years with Graves disease.

The genes are TRBV27 and TRBJ2-7; 13 bases are a match to TRBD2. Germline lookup yields CDR1 MNHEY and CDR2 SMNVEV (reference sequence). This CDR3 contains 18 residues. Trimming at V came to 10 bases and at J to 4 bases, leaving 19 bases not matched to a gene. The CDR3 spells CATQHMAPGLAGHYEQYF. Written as DNA, the CDR3 is TGTGCCACTCAGCATATGGCCCCGGGACTAGCGGGACATTACGAGCAGTACTTC.

This clonotype has at least ten counts. The chain links TRBV7-9 to TRBJ2-7; D is unclear. In germline, CDR1 is SEHNR, CDR2 FQNEAQ (reference sequence). This CDR3 is 11 amino acids long. V lost 5 bases, J lost 5 bases, and 7 bases lay in between. This chain's CDR3 is CASSPLDEQYF. The CDR3 DNA follows: TGTGCCAGCAGCCCGCTGGACGAGCAGTACTTC.

Comments on this clonotype: Given a much more abundant clone one base away, this may be a read error. The chain has TRBV5-8 and TRBJ2-3, with TRBD2 identical over 7 bases. There are 15 residues in the CDR3. CDR1 is SGHTS and CDR2 is YDEGEE in the germline V gene. CDR3 sequence (DNA): TGTGCCAGCAGCGCTCTCGGGGGGAGCACAGATACGCAGTGTTTT. Translated: CASSALGGSTDTQCF.

The chain links TRBV7-9 to TRBJ1-3; D remains unclear. The germline V gene encodes CDR1 SEHNR and CDR2 FQNEAQ (reference sequence). The CDR3 has 15 residues. Trimming shortened V by 5 bases and J by 0 bases, and 11 bases separated the two germline ends. The CDR3 DNA sequence: TGTGCCAGCAGCCTCTTGGGGAACTCTGGAAACACCATATATTTT. It is translated as CASSLLGNSGNTIYF.

This clonotype was counted a few times. V gene TRBV28 combines with J gene TRBJ1-5; TRBD1 aligns across 8 bases. V lost 7 bases, J lost 0 bases, and 11 bases stayed unmatched. The CDR3 totals 17 residues. The germline gives CDR1 MDHEN, CDR2 SYDVKM. CDR3 in DNA: TGTGCCAGCACCAAGGACAGGGTAGTCTATAGCAATCAGCCCCAGCATTTT. Protein product: CASTKDRVVYSNQPQHF.

In its sample, this clonotype was seen a few times. This sequence joins TRBV7-9 and TRBJ2-2; TRBD1 matches 7 bases. The germline CDR1 and CDR2 sequences are SEHNR and FQNEAQ (reference sequence). The CDR3 contains 15 residues. After removal of 2 bases from V and 7 bases from J, the junction contained 7 bases not matched to a gene. The CDR3 here is CASSLTGTVGGELFF. The DNA for the CDR3 is TGTGCCAGCAGCTTAACCGGGACAGTTGGCGGGGAGCTGTTTTTT.

Many counts were recorded for this clonotype. CDR3 nucleotide sequence: TGTGCCAGCATTATGAACACTGAAGCTTTCTTT. Translated, it gives CASIMNTEAFF. This sequence joins TRBV12-3 or TRBV12-4 and TRBJ1-1; D gene unclear. CDR3 length: 11 residues. V was trimmed by 7 bases and J by 0 bases, leaving 3 bases between them.

A few counts support this clonotype. The chain uses TRBV29-1 and TRBJ2-5, with 9 bases fitting TRBD2. The CDR3 sequence is 15 residues long. The germline V gene has CDR1 SQVTM and CDR2 ANQGSEA. With V trimmed by 3 bases and J by 1 base, 6 bases remained unmatched. CDR3 coding DNA: TGCAGCGTTGACGGGACTAGCACGACCCAAGAGACCCAGTACTTC. The encoded protein is CSVDGTSTTQETQYF. Drawing the rest from reference TRBV29-1 and TRBJ2-5, the complete variable domain is SAVISQKPSRDICQRGTSLTIQCQVDSQVTMMFWYRQQPGQSLTLIATANQGSEATYESGFVIDKFPISRPNLTFSTLTVSNMSPEDSSIYLCSVDGTSTTQETQYFGPGTRLLVL.

This clonotype was detected many times. This chain links TRBV6-5 with TRBJ1-5, with D perhaps TRBD1 (6 bases). V shed 4 bases and J shed 7 bases, with 17 bases lying between them. Germline CDR1 MNHEY, CDR2 SVGAGI. The CDR3 loop spans 15 amino acids. CDR3 DNA: TGTGCCAGCAGTTTTGCAGGGGTGGGTGGGCAGCCCCAGCATTTT. Translated: CASSFAGVGGQPQHF.

The table lists this clonotype with a few counts. The rearrangement links TRBV7-6 to TRBJ2-7; either TRBD1 or TRBD2 may supply D (5 bases each). Germline V gene sequence: CDR1 SGHVS, CDR2 FNYEAQ. The V end was cut by 4 bases, the J end by 1 base, with 11 bases between. The CDR3 spans 14 residues. The CDR3 spells CASSSRDVSYEQYF. Here the CDR3 DNA reads TGTGCCAGCAGCTCCCGGGACGTTTCCTACGAGCAGTACTTC. The entire variable domain, with the rest obtained from reference TRBV7-6 and TRBJ2-7, is as follows: GAGVSQSPRYKVTKRGQDVALRCDPISGHVSLYWYRQALGQGPEFLTYFNYEAQQDKSGLPNDRFSAERPEGSISTLTIQRTEQRDSAMYRCASSSRDVSYEQYFGPGTRLTVT.

CDR3: CASTGRNTDTQYF. Written as DNA, the CDR3 is TGTGCCAGTACAGGCCGTAACACAGATACGCAGTATTTT. The chain joins TRBV19 to TRBJ2-3; D is ambiguous. The CDR3 is 13 amino acids. Germline CDR1 and CDR2: LNHDA and SQIVND (reference sequence). V gave up 7 bases and J gave up 2 bases, with 10 bases separating them.

This clonotype was seen repeatedly, ten times or more. V is TRBV20-1 and J is TRBJ2-1; 11 bases align to TRBD2. CDR1 DFQATT and CDR2 SNEGSKA come from the germline V gene (reference sequence). The CDR3 contains 16 residues. Trimming removed 2 bases from V and 3 bases from J; junction bases left unmatched: 6. The DNA for the CDR3 is TGCAGTGCTAGATCGCTAGCGGGGGGCCACTACAATGAGCAGTTCTTC. This sequence encodes CSARSLAGGHYNEQFF.

In its sample, this clonotype was seen a few times. This chain joins TRBV6-2 or TRBV6-3 and TRBJ1-4, with D perhaps matching TRBD1 (6 bases). In germline, CDR1 is MNHEY, CDR2 SVGEGT. Trimming stripped 6 bases from V and 8 bases from J, with 19 bases between. The CDR3 runs 15 residues. The CDR3 nucleotides are TGTGCCAGCAGCCCGAGCGGGGACACAGGGGAAAAACTGTTTTTT. As protein: CASSPSGDTGEKLFF.

The genes are TRBV4-1 and TRBJ2-2, with TRBD2 matching 7 bases. The V segment lost 6 bases and the J segment 5 bases; nucleotides outside the gene matches: 9. The CDR3 spans 15 residues. Germline-derived CDR1 and CDR2 are MGHRA and YSYEKL. The DNA for the CDR3 is TGCGCCAGCAGGGAGGGAGGGATCACGACCGGGGAGCTGTTTTTT. As protein: CASREGGITTGELFF.

This clonotype was detected ten times or more. The chain recombines TRBV5-1 with TRBJ2-2, with D perhaps TRBD1 or TRBD2 (6 bases each). Trimming stripped 5 bases from V and 3 bases from J, with 17 bases between. Germline CDR1 and CDR2: SGHRS and YFSETQ. The CDR3 extends over 16 amino acids. CDR3 DNA: TGCGCCAGCAGTCAGATACGGGGGCTGGACACCGGGGAGCTGTTTTTT. This sequence encodes CASSQIRGLDTGELFF.

This clonotype was recorded at least ten times. The gene calls are TRBV3-1 and TRBJ1-2, with D perhaps matching TRBD1 (5 bases). This CDR3 has 13 amino acids. V gave up 0 bases and J gave up 7 bases, with 9 bases separating them. Germline V CDR1 and CDR2: LGHDT, YNNKEL (reference sequence). CDR3 in amino acids: CASSQDWGIGYTF. CDR3 DNA sequence: TGTGCCAGCAGCCAAGACTGGGGGATTGGCTACACCTTC.

This clonotype was detected ten times or more. This chain's CDR3 is CASGYEQYF. The CDR3 DNA reads as TGTGCCAGCGGATACGAGCAGTACTTC. The chain uses TRBV12-5 and TRBJ2-7; D possibly corresponds to TRBD2 (5 bases). CDR1 and CDR2 from the germline V gene are LGHNT and FRNRAP. This CDR3 region has 9 residues.

The sample holds many counts of this clonotype. The CDR3, as DNA: TGTGCCAGCAGTTTTTACATTGGGGAAAAACTGTTTTTT. Residues: CASSFYIGEKLFF. The chain uses TRBV12-3 or TRBV12-4 and TRBJ1-4; D is unclear. V dropped 3 bases and J dropped 8 bases, with 10 bases sitting between them. The CDR3 has 13 residues.

The sample holds many counts of this clonotype. V gene TRBV10-3 combines with J gene TRBJ1-1; possibly TRBD1 for D (5 bases). This CDR3 spans 14 amino acids. The germline gives CDR1 ENHRY, CDR2 SYGVKD. The V end lost 8 bases, the J end lost 1 base, and 14 bases lay between the germline ends. CDR3 in DNA: TGTGCCATCCGGGGCGCGGGAGGGAACACTGAAGCTTTCTTT. This translates into CAIRGAGGNTEAFF.